Listed below are T cell receptor beta chains from one sample, sequenced in a study of cytomegalovirus exposure and HLA in healthy donors. TCRdb keeps only in-frame clones here, not all; method: immunoSEQ multiplex PCR. The sample gives 150,000 to 200,000 clones, around four fifths of which show up once; approximately 1.5% is in the top ten. The sequencing sample was made of PBMCs. The origin of the receptors is a woman aged 25 to 39 in good health and CMV-seronegative. CDR3s include the opening cysteine and the closing phenylalanine or tryptophan. The order of the fields is clone size, J gene, D gene, V gene, CDR3 protein, CDR3 DNA. The D gene is left open where the match is weak. Size is stated for part of the rows, as once, few or many counts, or as a class when the clone is expanded.

few | TRBJ1-2 | TRBD1 | TRBV5-1 | CASSLDRGTEGYTF | TGCGCCAGCAGCTTGGACAGGGGAACGGAAGGCTACACCTTC
- | TRBJ2-5 | TRBD2 | TRBV11-3 | CASSGTRGETQYF | TGTGCCAGCAGCGGGACTAGGGGAGAGACCCAGTACTTC
- | TRBJ2-3 | TRBD2 | TRBV27 | CASSWTSGGTSSTDTQYF | TGTGCCAGCAGTTGGACTAGCGGGGGGACCTCTAGCACAGATACGCAGTATTTT
- | TRBJ1-2 | - | TRBV5-1 | CASSLAGYGYTF | TGCGCCAGCAGCTTGGCAGGGTATGGCTACACCTTC
- | TRBJ1-6 | - | TRBV19 | CATSRGTNSPLHF | TGTGCCACCTCCCGGGGGACTAATTCACCCCTCCACTTT
- | TRBJ2-3 | TRBD2 | TRBV5-1 | CASSLLILADSTDTQYF | TGCGCCAGCAGCTTATTAATACTAGCGGACAGCACAGATACGCAGTATTTT
- | TRBJ2-1 | TRBD2 | TRBV29-1 | CSVVERGVGYNEQFF | TGCAGCGTTGTCGAGCGGGGGGTAGGGTACAATGAGCAGTTCTTC
- | TRBJ2-2 | - | TRBV5-4 | CASSLAPLALGTGELFF | TGTGCCAGCAGCTTGGCGCCGCTAGCGTTGGGCACCGGGGAGCTGTTTTTT
- | TRBJ1-1 | - | TRBV7-9 | CSSSLGGEAFF | TGTTCCAGCAGCTTGGGGGGTGAAGCTTTCTTT
- | TRBJ2-1 | - | TRBV7-7 | CASSSSGTGYNEQFF | TGTGCTAGCAGCTCCTCCGGGACTGGCTACAATGAGCAGTTCTTC
- | TRBJ2-5 | - | TRBV9 | CASSAGTRVETQYF | TGTGCCAGCAGCGCAGGAACTAGGGTGGAGACCCAGTACTTC
- | TRBJ1-1 | - | TRBV7-3 | CASGGIMNTEAFF | TGTGCCAGCGGGGGGATTATGAACACTGAAGCTTTCTTT
- | TRBJ2-7 | TRBD1 | TRBV7-6 | CASSSGTGPYEQYF | TGTGCCAGCAGCTCTGGGACAGGGCCTTACGAGCAGTACTTC
- | TRBJ2-3 | TRBD1 | TRBV30 | CAWSTGVGTDTQYF | TGTGCCTGGAGCACAGGGGTGGGCACAGATACGCAGTATTTT
- | TRBJ2-1 | - | TRBV19 | CASSIHLRGDTDEQFF | TGTGCCAGTAGTATTCATCTTAGAGGAGATACGGATGAGCAGTTCTTC
- | TRBJ1-2 | TRBD1 | TRBV18 | CASSPGDRASTF | TGTGCCAGCTCACCGGGGGACAGGGCTTCAACCTTC
- | TRBJ1-3 | TRBD1 | TRBV11-2 | CASSPDRAGNTIYF | TGTGCCAGCAGCCCCGACAGGGCTGGAAACACCATATATTTT
- | TRBJ1-6 | - | TRBV18 | CASSPLMGRGGISPLHF | TGTGCCAGCTCACCACTGATGGGGCGCGGGGGAATTTCACCCCTCCACTTT
- | TRBJ2-7 | - | TRBV7-7 | CASSLGQGPNYEQYF | TGTGCCAGCAGCTTAGGGCAGGGGCCAAATTACGAGCAGTACTTC
once | TRBJ2-7 | - | TRBV28 | CASSFGRGLRKQYF | TGTGCCAGCAGTTTTGGCAGGGGTCTACGGAAGCAGTACTTC
- | TRBJ1-1 | - | TRBV7-9 | CASTPQELTEAFF | TGTGCCAGCACCCCCCAAGAGCTCACTGAAGCTTTCTTT
many | TRBJ1-5 | TRBD1 | TRBV2 | CASGAGQQGAFYQPQHF | TGTGCCAGCGGGGCTGGACAACAGGGGGCATTTTATCAGCCCCAGCATTTT
few | TRBJ2-7 | TRBD1 | TRBV5-1 | CASSLGHQGDEQYF | TGCGCCAGCAGCTTGGGACACCAGGGGGACGAGCAGTACTTC
- | TRBJ1-1 | TRBD1 | TRBV7-9 | CASSLDWVGQGVAEAFF | TGTGCCAGCAGCTTAGATTGGGTGGGACAGGGAGTCGCTGAAGCTTTCTTT
- | TRBJ1-1 | TRBD1 | TRBV18 | CASSPAGTGGKGTEAFF | TGTGCCAGCTCACCCGCCGGGACAGGGGGCAAAGGCACTGAAGCTTTCTTT
- | TRBJ1-4 | - | TRBV30 | CAWSRDSASNEKLFF | TGTGCCTGGAGTAGAGACAGCGCTTCTAATGAAAAACTGTTTTTT
- | TRBJ2-7 | - | TRBV6-5 | CASGAGSHEQYF | TGTGCCAGCGGTGCAGGCTCCCACGAGCAGTACTTC
- | TRBJ2-3 | TRBD2 | TRBV2 | CASSEAGGHTDTQYF | TGTGCCAGCAGTGAGGCGGGGGGGCACACAGATACGCAGTATTTT
- | TRBJ1-2 | - | TRBV14 | CASSQDLADYGYTF | TGTGCCAGCAGCCAAGATCTAGCTGACTATGGCTACACCTTC
- | TRBJ2-7 | TRBD2 | TRBV11-2 | CASRILAGTYEQYF | TGTGCCAGCAGGATACTAGCGGGGACGTACGAGCAGTACTTC
- | TRBJ2-7 | - | TRBV5-5 | CASSFSPIGPYEQYF | TGTGCCAGCAGCTTTAGCCCGATAGGCCCTTACGAGCAGTACTTC
- | TRBJ1-4 | - | TRBV7-2 | CASSSRGDNEKLFF | TGTGCCAGCAGCTCCCGGGGGGATAATGAAAAACTGTTTTTT